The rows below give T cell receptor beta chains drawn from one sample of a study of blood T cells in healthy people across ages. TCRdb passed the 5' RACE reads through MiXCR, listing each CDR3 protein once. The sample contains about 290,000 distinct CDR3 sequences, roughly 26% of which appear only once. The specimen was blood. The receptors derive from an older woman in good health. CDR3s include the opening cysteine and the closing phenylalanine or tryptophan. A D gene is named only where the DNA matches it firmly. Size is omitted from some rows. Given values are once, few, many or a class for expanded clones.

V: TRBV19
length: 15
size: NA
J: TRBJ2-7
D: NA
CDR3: CASSIDSRNPYEQYF
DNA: TGTGCCAGTAGTATAGATAGCAGAAACCCTTACGAGCAGTACTTC

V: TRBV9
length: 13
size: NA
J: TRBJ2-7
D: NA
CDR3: CASSPGSADEQYF
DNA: TGTGCCAGCAGCCCGGGTAGCGCTGACGAGCAGTACTTC

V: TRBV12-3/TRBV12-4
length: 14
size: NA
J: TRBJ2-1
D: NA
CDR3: CASSLSVNPNEQFF
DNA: TGTGCCAGCAGTTTATCTGTGAACCCCAATGAGCAGTTCTTC

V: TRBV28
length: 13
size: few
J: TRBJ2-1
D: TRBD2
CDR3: CASSFQSGRGQFF
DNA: TGTGCCAGCAGTTTTCAGAGCGGGAGGGGGCAGTTCTTC

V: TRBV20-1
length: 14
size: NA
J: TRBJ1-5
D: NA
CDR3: CSAKDIRGNQPQHF
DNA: TGCAGTGCTAAGGACATTAGGGGGAATCAGCCCCAGCATTTT

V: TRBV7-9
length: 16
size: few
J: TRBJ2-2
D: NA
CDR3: CASTPKGGENTGELFF
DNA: TGTGCCAGCACCCCTAAGGGTGGAGAAAACACCGGGGAGCTGTTTTTT

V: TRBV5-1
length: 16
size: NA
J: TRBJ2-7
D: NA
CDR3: CASSFTQTKRDHEQYF
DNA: TGCGCCAGCAGCTTTACACAGACGAAACGGGACCACGAGCAGTACTTC

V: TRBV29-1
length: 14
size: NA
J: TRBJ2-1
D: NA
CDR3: CGVEDSFSGNEQFF
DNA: TGCGGCGTTGAAGATAGCTTTTCGGGCAATGAGCAGTTCTTC

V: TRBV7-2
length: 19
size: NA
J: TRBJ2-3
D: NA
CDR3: CASSLGSGLGGASTDTQYF
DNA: TGTGCCAGCAGCTTAGGATCGGGCTTGGGCGGGGCTAGCACAGATACGCAGTATTTT

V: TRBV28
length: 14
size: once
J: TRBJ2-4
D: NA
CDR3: CASSLQGAKNTQYF
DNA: TGTGCCAGCAGTTTGCAGGGAGCCAAAAACACTCAGTACTTC

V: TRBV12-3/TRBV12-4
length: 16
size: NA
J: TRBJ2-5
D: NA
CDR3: CASSGGLATVRETQYF
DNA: TGTGCCAGCAGTGGGGGTCTAGCGACCGTCCGGGAGACCCAGTACTTC

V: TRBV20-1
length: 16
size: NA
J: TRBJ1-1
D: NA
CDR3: CSARDLGSAPNTEALF
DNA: TGCAGTGCTAGAGATCTGGGGTCGGCTCCAAACACTGAAGCTCTCTTT

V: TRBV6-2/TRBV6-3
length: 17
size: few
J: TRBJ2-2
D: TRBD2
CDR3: CASSYGLAGDGAGELFF
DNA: TGTGCCAGCAGTTACGGGCTAGCGGGAGACGGGGCCGGGGAGCTGTTTTTT

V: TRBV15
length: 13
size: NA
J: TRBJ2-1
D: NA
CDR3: CATSRDLHNEQFF
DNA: TGTGCCACCAGCAGAGATCTTCACAATGAGCAGTTCTTC

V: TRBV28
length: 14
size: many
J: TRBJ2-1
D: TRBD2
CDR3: CASSFNSGTNEQFF
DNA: TGTGCCAGCAGTTTTAACAGCGGGACTAATGAGCAGTTCTTC

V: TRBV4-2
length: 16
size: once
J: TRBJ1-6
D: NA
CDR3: CASSQQLDGGNSPLHF
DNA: TGTGCCAGCAGCCAGCAGTTGGACGGCGGAAATTCACCCCTCCACTTT

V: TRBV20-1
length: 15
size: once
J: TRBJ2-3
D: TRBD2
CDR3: CSAETSGRKKDTQYF
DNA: TGCAGTGCCGAGACTAGCGGGAGGAAAAAAGATACGCAGTATTTT

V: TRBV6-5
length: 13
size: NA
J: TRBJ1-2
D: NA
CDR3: CASRAPTAHGYTF
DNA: TGTGCCAGCAGGGCCCCGACGGCTCATGGCTACACCTTC

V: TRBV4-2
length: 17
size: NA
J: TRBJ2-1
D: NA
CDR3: CASSQDIGQSSYNEQFF
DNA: TGTGCCAGCAGCCAAGATATAGGCCAGAGCTCCTACAATGAGCAGTTCTTC

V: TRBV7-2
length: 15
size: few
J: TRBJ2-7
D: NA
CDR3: CASSISDGRWGEQYF
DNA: TGCGCCAGCAGCATCTCGGATGGACGGTGGGGCGAGCAGTACTTC

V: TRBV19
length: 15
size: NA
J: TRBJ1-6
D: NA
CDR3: CASSETGLGDSPLHF
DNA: TGTGCCAGTAGTGAAACCGGGCTTGGGGATTCACCCCTCCACTTT

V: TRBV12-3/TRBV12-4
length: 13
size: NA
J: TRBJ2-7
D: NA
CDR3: CASNSGLSYEQYF
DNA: TGTGCCAGCAACTCGGGACTTTCCTACGAGCAGTACTTC

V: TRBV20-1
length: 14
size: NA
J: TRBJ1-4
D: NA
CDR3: CSASAGSRREKLFF
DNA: TGCAGTGCTTCCGCAGGGAGTCGCAGGGAAAAACTGTTTTTT

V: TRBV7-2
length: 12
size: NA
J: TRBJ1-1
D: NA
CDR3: CASGGRNTEAFF
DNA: TGTGCCAGCGGTGGCAGGAACACTGAAGCTTTCTTT

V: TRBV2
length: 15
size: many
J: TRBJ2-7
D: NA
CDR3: CASRRQIPGPYEQYF
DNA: TGTGCCAGCAGGCGACAGATCCCAGGCCCCTACGAGCAGTACTTC

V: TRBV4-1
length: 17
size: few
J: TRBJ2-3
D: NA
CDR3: CASSQTPDLPSEDTQYF
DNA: TGCGCCAGCAGCCAAACCCCAGACCTCCCCTCCGAGGATACGCAGTATTTT

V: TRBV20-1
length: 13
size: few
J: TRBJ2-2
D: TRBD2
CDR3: CSAPMRGSGGLFF
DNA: TGCAGTGCTCCAATGCGGGGGTCCGGGGGGCTGTTTTTT

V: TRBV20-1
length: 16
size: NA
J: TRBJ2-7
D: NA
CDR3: CSARCSDPGCSYEQYF
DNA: TGCAGTGCTAGATGTAGTGATCCGGGTTGCTCCTACGAGCAGTACTTC

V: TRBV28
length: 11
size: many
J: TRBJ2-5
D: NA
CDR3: CASSSGETQYF
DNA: TGTGCCAGCAGTAGCGGGGAGACCCAGTACTTC

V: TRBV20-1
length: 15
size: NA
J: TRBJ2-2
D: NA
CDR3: CSARDPRVPTGELFF
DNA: TGCAGTGCTAGAGATCCCCGGGTCCCAACCGGGGAGCTGTTTTTT

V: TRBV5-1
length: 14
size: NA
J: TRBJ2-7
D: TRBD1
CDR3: CASSSPGQTYEQYF
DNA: TGCGCCAGCAGCTCGCCGGGACAGACCTACGAGCAGTACTTC

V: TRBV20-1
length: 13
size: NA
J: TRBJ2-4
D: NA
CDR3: CSAPDRTKNIQYF
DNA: TGCAGTGCCCCCGACAGAACCAAAAACATTCAGTACTTC

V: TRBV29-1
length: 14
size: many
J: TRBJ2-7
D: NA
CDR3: CSVEEHQGNGEQYF
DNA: TGCAGCGTTGAAGAGCATCAGGGCAATGGGGAGCAGTACTTC

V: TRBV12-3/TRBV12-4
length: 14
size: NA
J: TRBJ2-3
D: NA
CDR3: CANSSYRPTDTQYF
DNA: TGTGCCAACAGTTCTTACAGACCCACAGATACGCAGTATTTT

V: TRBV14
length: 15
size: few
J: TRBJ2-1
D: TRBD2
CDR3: CASRTSGTYYNEQFF
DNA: TGTGCCAGCAGGACTAGCGGGACTTACTACAATGAGCAGTTCTTC

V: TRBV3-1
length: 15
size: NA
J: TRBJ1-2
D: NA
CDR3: CASSLVPSTGPGYTF
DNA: TGTGCCAGCAGCCTTGTACCGTCGACAGGCCCGGGCTACACCTTC

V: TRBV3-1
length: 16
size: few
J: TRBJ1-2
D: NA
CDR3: CASSQDGAVPLGGYTF
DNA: TGTGCCAGCAGCCAAGATGGGGCGGTCCCTTTGGGGGGCTACACCTTC

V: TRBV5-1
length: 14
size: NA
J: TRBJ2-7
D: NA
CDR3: CASSLVTGTYEQYF
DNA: TGCGCCAGCAGCTTGGTAACAGGGACCTACGAGCAGTACTTC

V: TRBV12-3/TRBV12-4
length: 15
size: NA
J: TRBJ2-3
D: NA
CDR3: CASSSSGRSPDTQYF
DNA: TGTGCCAGCAGTTCCTCGGGCAGGAGCCCAGATACGCAGTATTTT

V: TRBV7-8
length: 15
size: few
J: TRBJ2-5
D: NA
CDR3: CASSLVLGRAETQYF
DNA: TGTGCCAGCAGCTTAGTTCTAGGCAGGGCGGAGACCCAGTACTTC

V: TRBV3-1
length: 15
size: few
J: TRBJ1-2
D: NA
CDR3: CASSQPDSRLYGYTF
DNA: TGTGCCAGCAGCCAGCCGGACAGCAGACTCTATGGCTACACCTTC

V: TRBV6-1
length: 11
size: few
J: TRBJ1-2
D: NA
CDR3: CAGGSNYGYTF
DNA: TGTGCCGGGGGGAGTAACTATGGCTACACCTTC

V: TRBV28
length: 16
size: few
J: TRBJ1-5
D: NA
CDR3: CASSLGRDYSNQPQHF
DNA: TGTGCCAGCAGTTTGGGAAGGGATTATAGCAATCAGCCCCAGCATTTT

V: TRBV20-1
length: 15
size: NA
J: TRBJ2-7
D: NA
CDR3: CSASNGQDRGHEQYF
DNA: TGCAGTGCTAGTAACGGCCAAGATCGTGGCCACGAGCAGTACTTC

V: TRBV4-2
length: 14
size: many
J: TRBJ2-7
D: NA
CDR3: CASSQGVTQREQYF
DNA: TGTGCCAGCAGCCAGGGGGTCACCCAAAGGGAGCAGTACTTC

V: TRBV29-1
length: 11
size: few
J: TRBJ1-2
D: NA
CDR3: CSVEGGVGYTF
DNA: TGCAGCGTTGAAGGAGGGGTTGGCTACACCTTC

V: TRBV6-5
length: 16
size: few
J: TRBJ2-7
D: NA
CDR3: CASSYSSRSSSYEQYF
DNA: TGTGCCAGCAGTTACTCGTCCCGCTCGAGCTCCTACGAGCAGTACTTC

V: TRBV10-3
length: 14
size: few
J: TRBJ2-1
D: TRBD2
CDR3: CAIARASGYNEQFF
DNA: TGTGCCATCGCTCGGGCTAGCGGTTACAATGAGCAGTTCTTC

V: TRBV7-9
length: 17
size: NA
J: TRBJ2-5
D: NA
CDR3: CASSTFLSEWGKETQYF
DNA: TGTGCCAGCAGCACTTTTCTGTCAGAGTGGGGTAAAGAGACCCAGTACTTC